The sequence of this T cell receptor beta chain was determined in a study of immune evolution from preneoplasia to lung adenocarcinoma. Study-wide context: HLA loss of heterozygosity: less than 9% AIS, around 16% MIA, approximately 35% ADC, none AAH.

Germline CDR1 reads KGHSH; CDR2 reads LQKENI. V dropped 3 bases and J dropped 3; count of bases not matched to a gene: 3. The CDR3 covers 14 residues. After pathologic assessment, macro-dissection selected premalignant or tumor cells for extraction. General observations from the study: Later-stage lesions appeared to have more T cells, more diversity, less clonality. From normal lung to invasive adenocarcinoma, top clone frequencies appeared to decrease.

Produced via immunoSEQ multiplex PCR; TCRdb's table is partial and in-frame only. The data hold some 4,000 clones, with roughly 90% observed a single time. About this clone: Its cognate antigen is unknown.

The sample was FFPE minimally invasive lung adenocarcinoma tissue. The sequence was obtained from a donor of 70 years or more with lung adenocarcinoma. The chain joins TRBV18 to TRBJ2-7, with TRBD1 matching over 9 bases. The CDR3 DNA reads TGTGCCAGCTCACCTAGACAGGGGGTCTACGAGCAGTACTTC. Translating it yields CASSPRQGVYEQYF.